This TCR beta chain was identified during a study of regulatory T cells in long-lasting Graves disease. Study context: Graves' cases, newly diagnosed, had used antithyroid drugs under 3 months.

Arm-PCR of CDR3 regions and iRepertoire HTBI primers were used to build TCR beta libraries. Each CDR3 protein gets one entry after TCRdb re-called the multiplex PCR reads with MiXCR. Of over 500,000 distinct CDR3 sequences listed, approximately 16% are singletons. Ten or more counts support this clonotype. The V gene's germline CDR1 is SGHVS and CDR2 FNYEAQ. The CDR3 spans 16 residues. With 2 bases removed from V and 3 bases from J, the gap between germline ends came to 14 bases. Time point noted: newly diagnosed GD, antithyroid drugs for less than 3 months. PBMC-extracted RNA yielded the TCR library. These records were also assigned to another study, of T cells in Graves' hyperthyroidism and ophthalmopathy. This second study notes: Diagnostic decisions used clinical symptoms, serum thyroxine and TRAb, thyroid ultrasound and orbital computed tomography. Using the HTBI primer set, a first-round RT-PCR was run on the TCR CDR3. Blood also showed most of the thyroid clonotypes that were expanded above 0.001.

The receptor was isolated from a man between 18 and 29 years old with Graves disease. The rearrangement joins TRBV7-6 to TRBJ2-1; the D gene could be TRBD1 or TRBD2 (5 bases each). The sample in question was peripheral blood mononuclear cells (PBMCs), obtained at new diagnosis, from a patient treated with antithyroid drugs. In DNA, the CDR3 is TGTGCCAGCAGCTTATTTGGGGACGCTGGCTACAATGAGCAGTTCTTC. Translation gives CASSLFGDAGYNEQFF.